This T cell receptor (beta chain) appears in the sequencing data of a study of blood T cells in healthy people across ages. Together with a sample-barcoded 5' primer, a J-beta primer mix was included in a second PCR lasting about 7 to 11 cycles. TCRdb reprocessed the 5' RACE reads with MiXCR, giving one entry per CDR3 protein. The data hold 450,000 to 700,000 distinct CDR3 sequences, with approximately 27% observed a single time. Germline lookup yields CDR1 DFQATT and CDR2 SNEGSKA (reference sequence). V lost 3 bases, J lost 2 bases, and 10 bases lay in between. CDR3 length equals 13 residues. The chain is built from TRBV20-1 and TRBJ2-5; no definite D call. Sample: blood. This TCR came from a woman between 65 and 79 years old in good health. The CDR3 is CSASVGRQETQYF. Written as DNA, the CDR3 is TGCAGTGCTAGCGTGGGCAGACAAGAGACCCAGTACTTC.